This T cell receptor (beta chain) derives from a study of blood T cells in healthy people across ages (dated by TCRdb to the mid-2010s). General notes on the study: In model experiments, template switching captured roughly one uniquely barcoded TCR beta cDNA molecule for every two T cells. The study measured age-related changes in TCR beta repertoire diversity using deep sequencing normalized with unique cDNA molecular identifiers. Using the same blood draw, the study looked at two additional independent replicas of 1 million unique cDNA reads for two donors, one aged 18 to 30 and the other aged 80 or older. Donors were grouped into four age groups: young (average approximately 16 years), middle-aged (approximately 41), aged (around 60) and long-lived (around 80). Overall results and qualifications from the work: The long-lived group showed more naive CD4+ T cells, fewer expanded clones and increased TCR diversity than the aged group, suggesting age selection. Estimates of total diversity from one million sequenced T cells were regarded as lower bounds and underestimates. As age increased, observed TCR beta diversity per million T cells dropped in a roughly linear way, and a significant reduction was already evident by age roughly 40. Because the CMV infection status of the donors was unknown, age-related changes in expanded clonotypes may potentially have been confounded. Observed TCR beta diversity correlated strongly with the percentage of naive T cells measured by flow cytometry. Conclusive comparison of naive and antigen-experienced compartments was prevented by the profiling of bulk unsorted PBMCs.

CDR1 and CDR2, per the germline V gene, are MNHEY and SVGEGT. The CDR3 contains 11 residues, cysteine and phenylalanine counted. Of all the DNA, just the CDR3 is kept, 33 bases in frame from base 1. V was cut back by 5 bases and J by 7 bases, leaving a gap of 8 bases between them. This clonotype showed up just a few times. Its specific antigen is unknown. The input lacks base qualities; no much larger clone sits a single base away. The donors were roughly 38 Caucasian individuals from Russia, aged 6 to 90 years, who were systemically healthy. Each donor gave 8 to 10 milliliters of peripheral blood, drawn into EDTA-treated Vacutainer tubes. Ficoll-Paque density-gradient centrifugation was used to isolate PBMCs, with at least 6 million per sample. Trizol reagent was used to extract total RNA from PBMCs, with at least 6 micrograms per sample. Naive CD45RAhigh/CD27high T cell percentages were measured by flow cytometry on a PBMC aliquot from every donor.

The library came from 5' RACE. Sequencing used an Illumina HiSeq 2500. The second PCR ran for roughly 7 to 11 cycles and used a J-beta primer mix along with a sample-barcoded 5' primer. Each TCR beta cDNA molecule received a unique molecular identifier from a template-switch 5' adaptor carrying 12 random nucleotides. At least 3 million CDR3-containing paired-end reads were obtained from each sample. The Mint cDNA synthesis kit, primed by a TRBC-specific oligonucleotide, was used to synthesize first-strand cDNA from all RNA. After uracil-DNA glycosylase treatment, a first 18-cycle PCR used universal primers M1SS and BC2_uni_R on all cDNA. On the study's bioinformatics: Normalization of each sample was performed by random selection of 1 million high-quality reads, each carrying a distinct molecular identifier. Instead of being binned into consensus sequences, reads with shared molecular identifiers were discarded. MiTCR, run with a Q25 quality threshold and the strictest error-elimination algorithm, handled CDR3 identification, clonotype clustering and error correction. Lower-bound total TCR beta diversity was estimated with a nonparametric unseen species model using Euler transformation. The raw public data were reprocessed by TCRdb itself: fastp quality trimming at Q25, MiXCR clonotype calling, in-frame beta chains only. Each record represents a unique CDR3 protein, reported with the most common genes and DNA among its rows. The V and J calls were determined by TCRdb, not by the authors. Counted in this sample were about 800,000 distinct CDR3 sequences; approximately 25% of them appeared once. Under 4.5% of the sample belongs to the ten largest clones.

The data were also submitted as part of a second study, on T cells of mothers and their children. Taken from the second paper: The donors were nine systemically healthy Caucasian individuals, made up of three mothers and their six children. cDNA synthesis used all of the extracted RNA, with 1.5 ug of RNA in each 15 ul reaction. In the second PCR, the M1S primer added sample barcodes and 2-4 random nucleotides. Over 8.5 million TCR beta CDR3 reads came from each mother, compared with millions of reads from each child. TCR recombination output is similarly shaped by thymic selection in related and unrelated pairs, with a minor effect exerted by inherited differences. Normalized repertoire overlap was always slightly but never significantly higher in related than unrelated mother-child pairs. With a sensitivity of approximately 93 clones per million clonotypes, no persistent microchimeric T cell clones were detected. To look for features that set related mother-child pairs apart from unrelated individuals, the researchers ran deep NGS to compare the TCR beta repertoires of mothers and children. On average, the children were approximately 11 +/- 4 years old, while the mothers were approximately 41 +/- 4 years old. After adapter ligation was performed with NEBNext reagents, the libraries were sequenced on an Illumina HiSeq 2000 with 100+100 nt paired-end reads. Mother and child libraries were prepared a month apart and sequenced in separate runs to prevent cross-contamination. For each donor, somewhere between about 450,000 and 2,100,000 distinct TCR beta clonotypes were identified. Naive TCR beta clonotypes were estimated from low-frequency clonotypes matched to each donor's FACS-determined naive share, without sorting.

Sequenced input: blood. Recombination linked TRBV6-2 or TRBV6-3 to TRBJ1-1; no confident D gene assignment can be made. This receptor was identified in a boy between 10 and 17 years old in good health. CDR3 protein: CASSHYNEAFF. In nucleotide form, the sequence is TGTGCCAGCAGTCATTATAATGAAGCTTTCTTT.